Below are 31 T cell receptor beta chains sequenced from a single sample in a study of regulatory T cells in long-lasting Graves disease. Combining iRepertoire HTBI primers with Arm-PCR of CDR3 regions, the authors built TCR beta libraries. TCRdb redid the calling of the multiplex PCR reads with MiXCR, one entry per CDR3 protein. The sample has approximately 270,000 distinct CDR3 sequences, about 17% seen once. Time point given: newly diagnosed GD, antithyroid drugs for less than 3 months. After RNA was extracted from PBMCs, the TCR library was made from it. In addition, the sample was reused for a study of T cells in Graves' hyperthyroidism and ophthalmopathy.

This material consisted of peripheral blood mononuclear cells (PBMCs), taken at new diagnosis, from a patient treated with antithyroid drugs. Every receptor here comes from a woman aged 30 to 39 with Graves disease.

Ten or more counts support this clonotype. The rearrangement links TRBV3-1 to TRBJ2-1, with 10 positions matching TRBD2. The CDR3 runs to 14 residues. With V trimmed by 5 bases and J by 5 bases, 3 bases remained unmatched. Germline V CDR1 and CDR2: LGHDT, YNNKEL (reference sequence). The CDR3 coding sequence is TGTGCCAGCAGCGGACTAGCGGTCAACAATGAGCAGTTCTTC. Protein product: CASSGLAVNNEQFF.

A word on this clonotype: A far larger clone is one nucleotide away, so this likely arose from a read error. V gene TRBV7-9 combines with J gene TRBJ1-1; a possible D gene is TRBD1 (5 bases). In germline, CDR1 is SEHNR, CDR2 FQNEAQ (reference sequence). CDR3 length: 15 amino acids. The DNA of the CDR3 is TGCGCCAGCAGCCCTGGTGGGACCTCGAACACTGAAGCTTTATTT. Residues: CASSPGGTSNTEALF.

Of note for this clonotype: A much larger clone differs from this one at a single base, so this may be a read error. The CDR3 carries no conserved terminal phenylalanine or tryptophan, so it likely arises from a read error. V and J are TRBV6-2 or TRBV6-3 and TRBJ2-5; weak D call: TRBD1 (6 bases). V shed 5 bases and J shed 5 bases, with 21 bases lying between them. Germline values: CDR1 MNHEY, CDR2 SVGEGT. The CDR3 consists of 16 residues. CDR3 protein: CASSDYGRQVEETQYL. DNA of the CDR3: TGTGCCAGCAGTGATTACGGTAGACAGGTTGAGGAGACCCAGTACCTC.

This clonotype was recorded at least ten times. The genes are TRBV20-1 and TRBJ2-7; D possibly uses TRBD1 or TRBD2 (5 bases each). Germline V gene lookup returns CDR1 DFQATT and CDR2 SNEGSKA (reference sequence). Trimming took 6 bases from V and 4 from J, leaving 16 bases between them. The CDR3 length is 13 residues. CDR3 loop: CSATGTEKYEQYF. As DNA, the CDR3 is TGCAGTGCAACCGGGACCGAGAAATACGAGCAGTACTTC.

This clonotype has a count of ten or more. The chain uses TRBV5-5 and TRBJ1-1; D gene unclear. Between the trimmed V and J ends, which lost 2 bases and 0 bases, there was a span of 17 bases. The CDR3 extends over 17 amino acids. Germline-derived CDR1 and CDR2 are SGHKS and YYEKEE (reference sequence). CDR3 residues: CASSFSQREALNTEAFF. The CDR3 bases are TGTGCCAGCAGCTTTAGTCAGAGGGAGGCTCTGAACACTGAAGCTTTCTTT.

This clonotype was picked up many times. The chain recombines TRBV4-1 with TRBJ1-1, with TRBD1 identical over 7 bases. The germline V gene encodes CDR1 MGHRA and CDR2 YSYEKL. Trimming at V came to 4 bases and at J to 1 base, leaving 9 bases not matched to a gene. CDR3 length: 16 amino acids. CDR3 sequence: CASSPEGQAWNTEAFF. In DNA form, the CDR3 reads TGCGCCAGCAGCCCCGAAGGACAGGCTTGGAACACTGAAGCTTTCTTT.

This clonotype was recorded at least ten times. The chain employs TRBV6-1 and TRBJ1-1, with TRBD1 identical over 11 bases. J gave up 1 base and V 6 bases, and 7 bases lay outside the gene matches. Germline V gives CDR1 MNHNS, CDR2 SASEGT. The CDR3 runs to 16 residues. The CDR3 coding sequence is TGTGCCAGCAGACCCGGGACAGGGGGACCGAACACTGAAGCTTTCTTT. Its protein is CASRPGTGGPNTEAFF.

Comments on this clonotype: The likely explanation is a read error, given a far larger clone one base away. The chain couples TRBV5-8 to TRBJ2-3; D possibly corresponds to TRBD2 (5 bases). Trimming pared 4 bases from V and 5 bases from J, leaving 14 bases between. The CDR3 totals 14 residues. Germline lookup yields CDR1 SGHTS and CDR2 YDEGEE. CDR3 in amino acids: CASSPLAREDTQYF. As DNA, the CDR3 is TGTGCCAGCAGCCCCCTCGCCCGGGAAGATACGCAGTATTTT.

The table lists this clonotype with many counts. This chain links TRBV3-1 with TRBJ2-1, with 11 bases matching TRBD2. CDR1 and CDR2 from the germline V gene are LGHDT and YNNKEL (reference sequence). The CDR3 is 15 amino acids. The V gene end was trimmed by 1 base and the J gene end by 9 bases; junction bases not matched to a gene: 5. DNA of the CDR3: TGTGCCAGCAGCCAAGCTAGCGGGGGGCATAGTGAGCAGTTCTTC. Encoded protein: CASSQASGGHSEQFF.

This clonotype has a count of ten or more. The gene calls are TRBV7-9 and TRBJ1-1, with 8 bases fitting TRBD1. Germline lookup yields CDR1 SEHNR and CDR2 FQNEAQ (reference sequence). V shed 5 bases and J 1 base; nucleotides not matched to a gene: 12. This CDR3 has 17 residues. CDR3 amino acids: CASSDPTLTGGNTEAFF. The CDR3 DNA reads as TGTGCCAGCAGCGACCCTACCCTTACAGGGGGGAACACTGAAGCTTTCTTT.

This clonotype was picked up a small number of times. V is TRBV6-1 and J is TRBJ1-6; no reliable D call. The germline CDR1 and CDR2 sequences are MNHNS and SASEGT. V lost 2 bases and J lost 14, with 10 bases in between. The CDR3 has 12 amino acids. CDR3 residues: CASSEPGGTLHF. DNA of the CDR3: TGTGCCAGCAGTGAACCCGGAGGGACCCTCCACTTT.

In this sample, this clonotype turned up many times. The chain employs TRBV10-3 and TRBJ2-2, with D hard to call. The CDR3 loop spans 18 amino acids. V lost 0 bases, J lost 7 bases, and 21 bases lay in between. CDR1 is ENHRY, CDR2 SYGVKD, per germline. CDR3 in amino acids: CAISESTGRPELFGELFF. CDR3 sequence (DNA): TGTGCCATCAGTGAGTCCACCGGCAGGCCGGAATTGTTCGGGGAGCTGTTTTTT.

Concerning this clonotype itself: The conserved phenylalanine or tryptophan normally closing the CDR3 is absent here, so this likely arose from a read error. The chain is built from TRBV6-1 and TRBJ2-7; 13 nucleotides line up with TRBD2. The CDR3 runs to 15 residues. Germline CDR1 reads MNHNS; CDR2 reads SASEGT. J lost 1 base, V lost 5 bases, and 2 bases had no gene match. The CDR3 loop is CASSRLAGGSYEQYL. The CDR3 nucleotides read TGTGCCAGCAGTCGACTAGCGGGGGGTTCCTACGAGCAGTACCTC.

The table lists this clonotype with many counts. The J gene is TRBJ1-3, the V gene TRBV12-3 or TRBV12-4; D ambiguous. Trimming shortened V by 0 bases and J by 8 bases, and 11 bases separated the two germline ends. The CDR3 is made up of 14 amino acids. The CDR3 region is CASSLAPVRDTIYF. The CDR3 DNA reads TGTGCCAGCAGTTTAGCGCCGGTGAGGGACACCATATATTTT.

In this sample, this clonotype turned up many times. CDR3 loop: CASSYTTTDVSGISPLHF. The CDR3 DNA is TGTGCCAGCAGTTATACAACGACAGATGTCTCGGGTATTTCACCCCTCCACTTT. The J gene is TRBJ1-6, the V gene TRBV6-2 or TRBV6-3; weak D call: TRBD1 (5 bases). V was cut by 3 bases and J by 9 bases, with 24 bases left in between. This CDR3 comprises 18 residues. Germline V gene lookup returns CDR1 MNHEY and CDR2 SVGEGT.

This clonotype has a count of ten or more. The chain couples TRBV5-6 to TRBJ2-1, with D perhaps given as TRBD1 or TRBD2 (5 bases each). The CDR3 has 16 amino acids. Germline CDR1 reads SGHDT; CDR2 reads YYEEEE. Trimming shortened V by 4 bases and J by 4 bases, and 18 bases separated the two germline ends. The CDR3 DNA sequence: TGTGCCAGCAGCCCCCCACCGAGGGGCGGTTACAATGAGCAGTTCTTC. It is translated as CASSPPPRGGYNEQFF.

This clonotype was found many times. J is TRBJ1-3 and V is TRBV6-2 or TRBV6-3; D may be TRBD1 (5 bases). CDR3 length: 16 amino acids. Germline values: CDR1 MNHEY, CDR2 SVGEGT. Trimming took off 8 bases at V and 4 bases at J, with 21 bases between the two ends. The CDR3 bases are TGTGCCAGCTCTCGACAGATCAGTACCCCCGGAAACACCATATATTTT. This translates into CASSRQISTPGNTIYF.

This clonotype was picked up many times. The chain is built from TRBV11-1 and TRBJ2-7; TRBD1 or TRBD2 may be the D gene (5 bases each). The CDR3 runs to 14 residues. Germline CDR1 and CDR2: SGHAT and FQDESV (reference sequence). V lost 1 base, J lost 2 bases, and 9 bases lay in between. The CDR3, as DNA: TGTGCCAGCAGCTTAGGAGGGGCGGCCTACGAGCAGTACTTC. Its translation: CASSLGGAAYEQYF.

This clonotype showed up many times. The rearrangement links TRBV16 to TRBJ1-1, with D maybe TRBD1 (5 bases). There are 14 residues in the CDR3. Germline values: CDR1 KGHSY, CDR2 FQNENV. The V gene lost 4 bases and the J gene lost 5 bases, with 14 bases spanning the gap. CDR3 coding DNA: TGTGCCAGCAGCCCGGCGGGGGATAGTACTGAAGCTTTCTTT. Translated, it gives CASSPAGDSTEAFF.

This clonotype was seen ten or more times. V usage is TRBV2 and J usage is TRBJ2-5; no clear D. The CDR3 is 15 residues long. V shed 4 bases and J shed 2 bases, with 14 bases lying between them. Germline assignment: CDR1 SNHLY and CDR2 FYNNEI. The CDR3 here is CASSGLAASQETQYF. The CDR3 bases are TGTGCCAGCAGTGGGCTGGCGGCCTCACAAGAGACCCAGTACTTC.

This clonotype was counted at least ten times. The chain employs TRBV7-9 and TRBJ2-1; tentatively, D is TRBD1 or TRBD2 (5 bases each). The V end was cut by 2 bases, the J end by 6 bases, with 8 bases between. The CDR3 is made up of 13 amino acids. Germline loops: CDR1 SEHNR, CDR2 FQNEAQ (reference sequence). CDR3: CASSLSGTNEQFF. The CDR3 DNA follows: TGTGCCAGCAGCTTATCAGGGACCAATGAGCAGTTCTTC. The variable domain in full, with the rest retrieved from reference TRBV7-9 and TRBJ2-1, is DTGVSQNPRHKITKRGQNVTFRCDPISEHNRLYWYRQTLGQGPEFLTYFQNEAQLEKSRLLSDRFSAERPKGSFSTLEIQRTEQGDSAMYLCASSLSGTNEQFFGPGTRLTVL.

This clonotype was seen repeatedly, ten times or more. The CDR3 here is CASSSGPPLGTEAFF. CDR3 sequence (DNA): TGTGCCAGCAGTTCGGGACCCCCCCTGGGCACTGAAGCTTTCTTT. The rearrangement uses TRBV27 and TRBJ1-1; D is perhaps TRBD1 (5 bases). The CDR3 totals 15 residues. Germline V lookup: CDR1 MNHEY, CDR2 SMNVEV (reference sequence). The V and J ends lost 4 bases and 4 bases respectively, with 16 bases between them.

Only a few counts were recorded for this clonotype. A much bigger clone sits one base away, suggesting this may be a read error. The chain carries TRBV20-1 and TRBJ2-7; D possibly uses TRBD1 or TRBD2 (5 bases each). CDR1 is DFQATT, CDR2 SNEGSKA, per germline (reference sequence). Trimming removed 2 bases at V and 4 bases at J, with 18 bases between. The CDR3 sequence is 15 residues long. In nucleotides, the CDR3 is TGCAGTGCTAGACAAACGGGACGGGGCTCGTACGAGCAGTACTTC. Its translation is CSARQTGRGSYEQYF.

This clonotype was seen repeatedly, ten times or more. This sequence joins TRBV2 and TRBJ2-5; TRBD2 matches at 11 bases. The CDR3 is 14 amino acids. V lost 10 bases, J lost 6 bases, and 10 bases stayed unmatched. Germline CDR1 and CDR2: SNHLY and FYNNEI. The CDR3 here is CATLLAGGQKTQYF. The CDR3 DNA sequence: TGTGCCACCCTCTTAGCGGGGGGGCAAAAGACCCAGTACTTC.

About this clonotype: One end of the junction does not line up with germline, which may come from a read error. The rearrangement joins TRBV9 to TRBJ2-1; 10 nucleotides agree with TRBD1. From germline, CDR1 is SGDLS and CDR2 YYNGEE. The CDR3 runs 16 residues. CDR3 bases: TGTGCCAGCAGCGCTCGACAGGGGGCCTCCTACAATGAGCAGCTCTTC. This sequence encodes CASSARQGASYNEQLF. Supplemented by reference TRBV9 and TRBJ2-1, the full variable domain reads DSGVTQTPKHLITATGQRVTLRCSPRSGDLSVYWYQQSLDQGLQFLIQYYNGEERAKGNILERFSAQQFPDLHSELNLSSLELGDSALYFCASSARQGASYNEQLFGPGTRLTVL.

This clonotype came up many times. The gene calls are TRBV15 and TRBJ2-5, with D maybe TRBD1 (6 bases). The V end lost 0 bases, the J end lost 8 bases, and 13 bases lay between the germline ends. CDR3 size: 14 residues. The germline V gene has CDR1 LNHNV and CDR2 YYDKDF (reference sequence). The CDR3 coding sequence is TGTGCCACCAGCAGAGATGGGGGCCACAGCACCCAGTACTTC. This gives the protein CATSRDGGHSTQYF.

The sample holds a few counts of this clonotype. V is TRBV20-1 and J is TRBJ1-1, with TRBD1 matching 9 bases. There are 12 residues in the CDR3. Looked up from germline, CDR1 is DFQATT and CDR2 is SNEGSKA (reference sequence). The ends lost 0 bases at V and 11 bases at J; junction bases unmatched: 4. CDR3 amino acids: CSAREGQGIAFF. CDR3 bases: TGCAGTGCTAGAGAGGGACAGGGTATTGCTTTCTTT.

This clonotype was observed many times. J is TRBJ2-2 and V is TRBV20-1; 9 bases align to TRBD1. From germline, CDR1 is DFQATT and CDR2 SNEGSKA (reference sequence). The length of the CDR3 is 15 residues. Unmatched junction bases numbered 5, after V lost 5 bases and J lost 1 base. The CDR3 nucleotides read TGCAGTGCTGAGCTGGGACAGGGGAACACCGGGGAGCTGTTTTTT. Translating gives CSAELGQGNTGELFF.

This clonotype was counted ten times or more. The chain uses TRBV5-1 and TRBJ1-6; D ambiguous. This CDR3 is built from 19 residues. V was trimmed by 0 bases and J by 0 bases, leaving 16 bases between them. Germline V CDR1 and CDR2: SGHRS, YFSETQ. In nucleotides, the CDR3 is TGCGCCAGCAGCTTGGATGGGCGGACGGCTCGCTCCTATAATTCACCCCTCCACTTT. It translates to CASSLDGRTARSYNSPLHF. Full variable domain (rest looked up from reference TRBV5-1 and TRBJ1-6): KAGVTQTPRYLIKTRGQQVTLSCSPISGHRSVSWYQQTPGQGLQFLFEYFSETQRNKGNFPGRFSGRQFSNSRSEMNVSTLELGDSALYLCASSLDGRTARSYNSPLHFGNGTRLTVT.

This clonotype was counted at least ten times. The J gene is TRBJ1-5, the V gene TRBV18, with TRBD1 matching over 10 bases. V trimming: 5 bases; J trimming: 6 bases; junction bases outside the gene matches: 7. Germline V gene lookup returns CDR1 KGHSH and CDR2 LQKENI. The CDR3 runs 15 residues. The chain's CDR3 is CASSEDRGPGQPQHF. The DNA of the CDR3 is TGTGCCAGCTCAGAAGACAGGGGGCCTGGTCAGCCCCAGCATTTT.

This clonotype was seen ten or more times. The chain joins TRBV4-1 to TRBJ2-3; 10 bases fit TRBD2. CDR3 size: 15 residues. The ends lost 4 bases at V and 5 bases at J; junction bases unmatched: 6. Germline V gives CDR1 MGHRA, CDR2 YSYEKL. CDR3 nucleotides: TGCGCCAGCAGCCTAGCGGGGGGCGCCGGAGATACGCAGTATTTT. Translated, it gives CASSLAGGAGDTQYF.